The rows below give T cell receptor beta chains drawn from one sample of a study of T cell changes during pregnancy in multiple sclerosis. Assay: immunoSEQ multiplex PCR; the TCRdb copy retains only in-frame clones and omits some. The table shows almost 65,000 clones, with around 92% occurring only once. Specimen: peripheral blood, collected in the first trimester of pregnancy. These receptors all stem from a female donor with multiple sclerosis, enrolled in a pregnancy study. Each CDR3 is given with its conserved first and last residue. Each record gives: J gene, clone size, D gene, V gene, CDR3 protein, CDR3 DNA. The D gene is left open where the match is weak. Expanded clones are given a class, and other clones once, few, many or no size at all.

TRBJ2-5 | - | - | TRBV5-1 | CASSLGVGIGETQYF | TGCGCCAGCAGCTTGGGTGTCGGGATTGGAGAGACCCAGTACTTC
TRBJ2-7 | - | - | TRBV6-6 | CASSSTSYEQYF | TGTGCCAGCAGTTCGACTAGTTACGAGCAGTACTTC
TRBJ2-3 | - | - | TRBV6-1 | CASSARGGASTDTQYF | TGTGCCAGCAGTGCCAGGGGAGGGGCCAGCACAGATACGCAGTATTTT
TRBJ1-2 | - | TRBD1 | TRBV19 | CASSIVRGDYGYTF | TGTGCCAGTAGTATCGTCAGGGGGGACTATGGCTACACCTTC
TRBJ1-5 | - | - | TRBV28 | CASGFDQPQHF | TGTGCCAGCGGCTTCGATCAGCCCCAGCATTTT
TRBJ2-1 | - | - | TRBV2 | CASIAASNPRNEQFF | TGTGCCAGCATAGCGGCCTCAAACCCCCGCAATGAGCAGTTCTTC
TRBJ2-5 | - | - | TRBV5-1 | CASSLAFRETQYF | TGCGCCAGCAGCTTGGCGTTCAGGGAGACCCAGTACTTC
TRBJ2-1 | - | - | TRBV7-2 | CASSRGGTPSYNEQFF | TGTGCCAGCAGCAGGGGGGGGACTCCCTCCTACAATGAGCAGTTCTTC
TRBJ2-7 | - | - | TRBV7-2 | CASSLLTGTRTYEQYF | TGTGCCAGCAGCCTCCTAACCGGGACACGCACCTACGAGCAGTACTTC
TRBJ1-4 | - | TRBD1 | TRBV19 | CASSLPGGTNEKLFF | TGTGCCAGTAGCCTGCCAGGGGGCACTAATGAAAAACTGTTTTTT
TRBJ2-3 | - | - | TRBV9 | CASSVDRASTDTQYF | TGTGCCAGCAGCGTAGACCGCGCTAGCACAGATACGCAGTATTTT
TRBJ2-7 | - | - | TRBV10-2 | CASSRRGDEQYF | TGCGCCAGCAGTAGGCGAGGTGATGAGCAGTACTTC
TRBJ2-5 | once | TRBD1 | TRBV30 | CAWSGTGWGTQYF | TGTGCCTGGAGTGGGACAGGGTGGGGGACCCAGTACTTC
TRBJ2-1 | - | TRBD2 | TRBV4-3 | CASSQGVEREDYNEQFF | TGCGCCAGCAGCCAAGGAGTTGAGCGGGAGGACTACAATGAGCAGTTCTTC
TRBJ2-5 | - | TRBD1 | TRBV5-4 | CASSPRDRGLEETQYF | TGTGCCAGCAGCCCCCGGGACAGGGGGTTGGAAGAGACCCAGTACTTC
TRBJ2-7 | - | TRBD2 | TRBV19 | CASSTRTSASYEQYF | TGTGCCAGTAGTACTCGGACTAGCGCCAGCTACGAGCAGTACTTC
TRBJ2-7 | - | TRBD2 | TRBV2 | CAGTSGRWEQYF | TGTGCCGGGACTAGCGGGAGATGGGAGCAGTACTTC
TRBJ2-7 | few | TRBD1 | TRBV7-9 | CASSRTGEGTYEQYF | TGTGCCAGCAGCCGGACAGGGGAAGGGACCTACGAGCAGTACTTC
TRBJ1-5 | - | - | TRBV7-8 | CASSLERNQPQHF | TGTGCCAGCAGCTTAGAGAGAAATCAGCCCCAGCATTTT
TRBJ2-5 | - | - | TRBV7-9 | CASSPLRQGMETQYF | TGTGCCAGCAGCCCCCTCAGGCAGGGTATGGAGACCCAGTACTTC
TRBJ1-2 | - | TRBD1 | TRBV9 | CASSASGTGGANNGYTF | TGTGCCAGCAGCGCATCCGGGACAGGGGGCGCGAACAATGGCTACACCTTC
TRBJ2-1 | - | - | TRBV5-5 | CASSLGAGRYEQFF | TGTGCCAGCAGCTTGGGCGCAGGGAGGTATGAGCAGTTCTTC
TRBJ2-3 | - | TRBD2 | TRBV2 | CASSGLAGGGSSTDTQYF | TGTGCCAGCAGTGGACTAGCGGGAGGGGGATCTAGCACAGATACGCAGTATTTT
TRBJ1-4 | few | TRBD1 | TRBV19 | CASSVRTGDEKLFF | TGTGCCAGTAGTGTGAGGACAGGGGATGAAAAACTGTTTTTT
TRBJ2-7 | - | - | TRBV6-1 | CASSEATGTFSSYEQYF | TGTGCCAGCAGTGAAGCCACCGGGACTTTCAGCTCCTACGAGCAGTACTTC
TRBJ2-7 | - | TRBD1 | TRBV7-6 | CASSASGTDNTYEQYF | TGTGCCAGCAGCGCATCCGGGACAGACAACACCTACGAGCAGTACTTC
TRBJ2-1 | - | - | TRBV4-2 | CASSQDEGQGSNEQFF | TGTGCCAGCAGCCAAGATGAAGGACAAGGAAGCAATGAGCAGTTCTTC
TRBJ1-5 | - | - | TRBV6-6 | CASSYPDSSNQPQHF | TGTGCCAGCAGTTACCCAGACAGTAGCAATCAGCCCCAGCATTTT
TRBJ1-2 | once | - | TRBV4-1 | CASSAMADRLTSNYGYTF | TGCGCCAGCAGCGCAATGGCCGACAGACTGACTTCTAACTATGGCTACACCTTC
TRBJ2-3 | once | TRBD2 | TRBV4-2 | CASSQAIPREGHTQYF | TGTGCCAGCAGCCAAGCAATTCCACGGGAGGGTCATACGCAGTATTTT
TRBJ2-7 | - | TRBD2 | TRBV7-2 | CASSLASGSIYEQYF | TGTGCCAGCAGCTTAGCTAGCGGGAGTATTTACGAGCAGTACTTC
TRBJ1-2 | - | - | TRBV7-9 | CASSLTHGYTF | TGTGCCAGCAGCTTAACACATGGCTACACCTTC
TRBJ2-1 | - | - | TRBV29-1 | CSVEGGRRDPYNEQFF | TGCAGCGTTGAAGGGGGTCGGCGGGACCCCTACAATGAGCAGTTCTTC
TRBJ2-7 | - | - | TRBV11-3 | CASSARVAGSARSYEQYF | TGTGCCAGCAGCGCGAGGGTGGCGGGGAGCGCAAGATCCTACGAGCAGTACTTC
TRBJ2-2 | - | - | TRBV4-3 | CASSQDFGGGELFF | TGCGCCAGCAGCCAAGATTTCGGGGGCGGGGAGCTGTTTTTT
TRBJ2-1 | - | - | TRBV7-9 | CASSLPGVDSGEQFF | TGTGCCAGCAGCTTACCAGGGGTCGACAGCGGTGAGCAGTTCTTC
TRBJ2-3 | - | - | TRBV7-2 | CASSLVRLLDTQYF | TGTGCCAGCAGCTTAGTCCGGTTATTAGATACGCAGTATTTT